This T cell receptor (beta chain) was captured in a study of blood T cell repertoires in COVID-19. This table comes from immunoSEQ multiplex PCR, and its TCRdb copy is limited to in-frame clones, with some not included. The sample lists about 74,000 clones; around 70% were seen once. This TCR derives from a man between 65 and 80 years old with acute or convalescent COVID-19. Sequencing was performed on peripheral blood.

The CDR3 DNA reads TGTGCCAGCTCACCAGCAACAGGGGTGAACACTGAAGCTTTCTTT. Translating gives CASSPATGVNTEAFF. This chain connects TRBV18 to TRBJ1-1; 7 bases are a match to TRBD1. Trimming at V came to 2 bases and at J to 0 bases, leaving 3 bases not matched to a gene. The CDR3 extends over 15 amino acids. Looked up from germline, CDR1 is KGHSH and CDR2 is LQKENI.